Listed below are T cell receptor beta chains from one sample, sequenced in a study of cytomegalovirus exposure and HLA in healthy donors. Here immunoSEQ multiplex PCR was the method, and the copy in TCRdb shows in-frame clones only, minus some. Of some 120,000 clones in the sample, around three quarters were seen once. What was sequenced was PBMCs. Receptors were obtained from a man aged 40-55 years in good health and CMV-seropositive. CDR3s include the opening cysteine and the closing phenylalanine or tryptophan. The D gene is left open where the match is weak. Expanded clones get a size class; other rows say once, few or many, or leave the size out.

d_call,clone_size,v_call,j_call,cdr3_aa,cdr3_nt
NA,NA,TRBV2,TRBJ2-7,CASSYSAGGAYEQYF,TGTGCCAGCAGTTACTCAGCGGGCGGGGCCTACGAGCAGTACTTC
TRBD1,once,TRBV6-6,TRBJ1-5,CASSSTGGNQPQHF,TGTGCCAGCAGCAGCACAGGGGGCAATCAGCCCCAGCATTTT
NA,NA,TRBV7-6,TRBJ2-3,CASSLGLRDTQYF,TGTGCCAGCAGCTTAGGTCTCCGTGATACGCAGTATTTT
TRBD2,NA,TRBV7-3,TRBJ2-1,CASSLSSGGGPLHEQFF,TGTGCCAGCAGCTTATCTAGCGGGGGAGGGCCACTCCATGAGCAGTTCTTC
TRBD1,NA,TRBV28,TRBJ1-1,CASSTFTGVNTEAFF,TGTGCCAGCAGTACCTTTACAGGGGTTAACACTGAAGCTTTCTTT
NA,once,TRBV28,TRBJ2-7,CASHLGSGSYEQYF,TGTGCCAGCCACCTCGGTTCGGGCTCCTACGAGCAGTACTTC
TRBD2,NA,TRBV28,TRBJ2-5,CASSQQRGGETQYF,TGTGCCAGCAGTCAACAGCGGGGAGGGGAGACCCAGTACTTC
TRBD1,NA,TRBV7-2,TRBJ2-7,CASSFPGGDEQYF,TGTGCCAGCAGCTTTCCAGGGGGCGACGAGCAGTACTTC
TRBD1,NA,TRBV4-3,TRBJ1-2,CASSQVDRVGYGYTF,TGCGCCAGCAGCCAAGTGGACAGGGTAGGGTATGGCTACACCTTC
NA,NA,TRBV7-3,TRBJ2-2,CASSLTEYGELFF,TGTGCCAGCAGCTTAACTGAGTACGGGGAGCTGTTTTTT
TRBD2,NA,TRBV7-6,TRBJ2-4,CASSLGAGLAGTKNIQYF,TGTGCCAGCAGCTTAGGGGCCGGGCTAGCGGGGACCAAAAACATTCAGTACTTC
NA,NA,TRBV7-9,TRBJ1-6,CASSPGQLGTGNSPLHF,TGTGCCAGCAGCCCAGGACAGCTAGGCACTGGTAATTCACCCCTCCACTTT
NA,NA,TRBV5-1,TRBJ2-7,CASSLGTGLYEQYF,TGCGCCAGCAGCTTGGGAACGGGGTTGTACGAGCAGTACTTC
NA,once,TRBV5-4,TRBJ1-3,CASNRDNGNTIYF,TGTGCCAGCAACCGGGACAATGGAAACACCATATATTTT
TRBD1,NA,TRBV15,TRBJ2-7,CATSRERGQSYEQYF,TGTGCCACCAGCAGAGAGAGGGGACAGTCCTACGAGCAGTACTTC
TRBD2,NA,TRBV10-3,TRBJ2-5,CAIRGLAGSQETQYF,TGTGCCATCAGAGGACTAGCGGGTTCCCAAGAGACCCAGTACTTC
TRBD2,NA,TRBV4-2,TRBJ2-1,CASSQGGPGLAGLSSYNEQFF,TGTGCCAGCAGCCAGGGGGGACCGGGACTAGCGGGGTTGAGCTCCTACAATGAGCAGTTCTTC
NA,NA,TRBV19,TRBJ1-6,CASRGPNSPLHF,TGTGCCAGTAGGGGGCCTAATTCACCCCTCCACTTT
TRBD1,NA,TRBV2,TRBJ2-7,CASRTGAAEQYF,TGTGCCAGTAGGACAGGGGCAGCCGAGCAGTACTTC
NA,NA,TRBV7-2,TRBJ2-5,CASSLVSARETQYF,TGTGCCAGCAGCTTAGTTTCGGCGAGGGAGACCCAGTACTTC
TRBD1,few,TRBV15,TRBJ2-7,CATSRGGTASSYEQYF,TGTGCCACCAGCAGAGGAGGGACAGCTAGCTCCTACGAGCAGTACTTC
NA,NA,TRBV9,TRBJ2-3,CASSVVGGPTDTQYF,TGTGCCAGCAGCGTAGTGGGGGGACCCACAGATACGCAGTATTTT
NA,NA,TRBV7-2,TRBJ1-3,CASSYSRGGGNTIYF,TGTGCCAGCAGCTATTCCAGGGGCGGTGGAAACACCATATATTTT
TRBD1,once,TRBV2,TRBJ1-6,CASSDPGTEDSPLHF,TGTGCCAGCAGTGATCCAGGGACAGAAGATTCACCCCTCCACTTT
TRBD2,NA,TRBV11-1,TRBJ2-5,CASSLAVGTSGEETQYF,TGTGCCAGCAGCTTAGCGGTTGGGACTAGCGGGGAAGAGACCCAGTACTTC
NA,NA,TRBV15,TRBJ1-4,CATSLSGWGNEKLFF,TGTGCCACCAGTCTGAGCGGGTGGGGTAATGAAAAACTGTTTTTT
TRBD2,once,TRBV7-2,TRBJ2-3,CASSFLTGTSGTDTQYF,TGTGCCAGCAGCTTCCTGACCGGGACTAGCGGAACAGATACGCAGTATTTT
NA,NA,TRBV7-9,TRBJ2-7,CASSRLSYEQYF,TGTGCCAGCAGCCGACTGAGCTACGAGCAGTACTTC
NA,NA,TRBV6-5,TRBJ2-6,CASSYAGRSGANVLTF,TGTGCCAGCAGTTACGCAGGGCGGTCGGGGGCCAACGTCCTGACTTTC
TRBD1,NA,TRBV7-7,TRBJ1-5,CASSLDREQPQHF,TGTGCTAGCAGCTTAGACAGGGAACAGCCCCAGCATTTT
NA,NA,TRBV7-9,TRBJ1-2,CASSPFGVHGYTF,TGTGCCAGCAGTCCTTTCGGGGTCCATGGCTACACCTTC
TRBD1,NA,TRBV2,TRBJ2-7,CASRGDSYEQYF,TGTGCCAGCAGGGGGGACAGCTACGAGCAGTACTTC
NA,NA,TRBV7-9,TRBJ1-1,CASSPRQNTEAFF,TGTGCCAGCAGCCCCCGACAGAACACTGAAGCTTTCTTT
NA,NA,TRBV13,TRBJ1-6,CASSRQKNSPLHF,TGTGCCAGCAGCCGTCAGAAAAATTCACCCCTCCACTTT
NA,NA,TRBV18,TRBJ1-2,CASSTPTDRLNYGYTF,TGTGCCAGCTCAACACCTACGGACAGACTTAACTATGGCTACACCTTC
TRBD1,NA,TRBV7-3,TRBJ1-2,CASSLTGRTGVEYGYTF,TGTGCCAGCAGCTTAACGGGGCGGACAGGGGTTGAATATGGCTACACCTTC
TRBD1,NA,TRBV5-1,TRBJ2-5,CASSEGARETQYF,TGCGCCAGCAGCGAGGGGGCTCGGGAGACCCAGTACTTC
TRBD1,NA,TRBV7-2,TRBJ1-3,CASRPRGTSGNTIYF,TGTGCCAGCAGACCCAGGGGGACTTCAGGAAACACCATATATTTT